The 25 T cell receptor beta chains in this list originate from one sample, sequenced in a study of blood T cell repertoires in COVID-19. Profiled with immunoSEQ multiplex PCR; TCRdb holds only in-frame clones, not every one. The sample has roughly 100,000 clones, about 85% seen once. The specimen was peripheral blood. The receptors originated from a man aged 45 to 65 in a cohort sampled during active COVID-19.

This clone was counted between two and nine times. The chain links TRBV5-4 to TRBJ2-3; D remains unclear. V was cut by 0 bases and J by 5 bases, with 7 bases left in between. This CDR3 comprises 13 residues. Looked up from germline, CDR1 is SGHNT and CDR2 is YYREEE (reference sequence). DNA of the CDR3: TGTGCCAGCAGCTTGGAGACTTTAGATACGCAGTATTTT. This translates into CASSLETLDTQYF.

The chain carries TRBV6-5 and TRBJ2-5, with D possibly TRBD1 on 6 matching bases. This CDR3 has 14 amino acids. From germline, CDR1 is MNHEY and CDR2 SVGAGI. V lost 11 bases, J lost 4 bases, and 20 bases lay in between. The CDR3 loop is CAARTRGRPETQYF. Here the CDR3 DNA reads TGTGCCGCCAGAACCAGGGGCCGGCCAGAGACCCAGTACTTC.

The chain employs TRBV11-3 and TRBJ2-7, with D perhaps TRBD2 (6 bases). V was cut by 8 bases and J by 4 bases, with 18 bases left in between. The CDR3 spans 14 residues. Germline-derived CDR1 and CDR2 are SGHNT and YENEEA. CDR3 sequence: CASSTSIPGYEQYF. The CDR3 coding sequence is TGTGCCAGCTCCACTAGCATCCCTGGTTACGAGCAGTACTTC.

The CDR3 DNA follows: TGTGCCATCAGTGAGTCCTCAGGCTCTGGAAACACCATATATTTT. Its translation: CAISESSGSGNTIYF. The genes are TRBV10-3 and TRBJ1-3, with D unresolved. Germline CDR1 is ENHRY and CDR2 is SYGVKD. The length of the CDR3 is 15 residues. Trimming removed 0 bases from V and 0 bases from J, with 6 bases in between.

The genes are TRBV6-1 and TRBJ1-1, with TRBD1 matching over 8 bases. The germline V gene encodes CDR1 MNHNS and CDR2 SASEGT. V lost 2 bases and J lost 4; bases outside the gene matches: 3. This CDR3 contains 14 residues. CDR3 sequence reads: CASSERTGPTEAFF. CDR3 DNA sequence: TGTGCCAGCAGTGAAAGGACAGGGCCCACTGAAGCTTTCTTT.

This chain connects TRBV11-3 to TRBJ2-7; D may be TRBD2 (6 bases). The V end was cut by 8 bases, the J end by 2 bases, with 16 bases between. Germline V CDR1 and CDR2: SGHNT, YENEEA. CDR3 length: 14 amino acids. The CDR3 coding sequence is TGTGCCAGCTCCGGAGGGGTTGATCCCTACGAGCAGTACTTC. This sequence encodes CASSGGVDPYEQYF.

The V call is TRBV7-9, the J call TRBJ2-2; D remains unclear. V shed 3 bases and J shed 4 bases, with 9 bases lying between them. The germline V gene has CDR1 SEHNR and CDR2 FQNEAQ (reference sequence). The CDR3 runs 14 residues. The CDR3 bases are TGTGCCAGCAGCTTTAGCAGCAGCACCGGGGAGCTGTTTTTT. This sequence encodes CASSFSSSTGELFF.

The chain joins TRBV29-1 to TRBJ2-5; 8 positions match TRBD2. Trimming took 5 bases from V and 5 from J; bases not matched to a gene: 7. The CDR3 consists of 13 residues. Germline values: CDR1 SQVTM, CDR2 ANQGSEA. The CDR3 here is CSVTILAGETQYF. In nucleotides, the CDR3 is TGCAGCGTTACCATTTTAGCGGGGGAGACCCAGTACTTC.

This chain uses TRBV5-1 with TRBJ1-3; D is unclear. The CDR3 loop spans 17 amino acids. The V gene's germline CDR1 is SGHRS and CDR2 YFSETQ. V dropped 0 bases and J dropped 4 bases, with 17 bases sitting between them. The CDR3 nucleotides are TGCGCCAGCAGCTTGGGCCCGACGGAGTCGGGGGGAAACACCATATATTTT. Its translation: CASSLGPTESGGNTIYF.

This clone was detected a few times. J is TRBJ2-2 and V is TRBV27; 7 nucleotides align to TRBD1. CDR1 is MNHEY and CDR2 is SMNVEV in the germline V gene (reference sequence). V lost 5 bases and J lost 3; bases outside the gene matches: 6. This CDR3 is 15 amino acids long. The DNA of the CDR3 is TGTGCCAGCAGTACTCGACAGGGTGACACCGGGGAGCTGTTTTTT. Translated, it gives CASSTRQGDTGELFF.

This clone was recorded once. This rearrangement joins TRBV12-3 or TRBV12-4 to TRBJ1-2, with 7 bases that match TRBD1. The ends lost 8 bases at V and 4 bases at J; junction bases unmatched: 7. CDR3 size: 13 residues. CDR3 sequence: CASGTGQLYGYTF. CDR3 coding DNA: TGTGCCAGCGGAACGGGACAGCTCTATGGCTACACCTTC.

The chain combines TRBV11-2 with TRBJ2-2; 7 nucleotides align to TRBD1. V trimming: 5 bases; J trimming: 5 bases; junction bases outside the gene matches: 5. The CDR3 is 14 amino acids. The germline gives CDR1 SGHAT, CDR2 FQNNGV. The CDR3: CASSGRQGTGELFF. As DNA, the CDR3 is TGTGCCAGCAGCGGACGACAGGGAACCGGGGAGCTGTTTTTT.

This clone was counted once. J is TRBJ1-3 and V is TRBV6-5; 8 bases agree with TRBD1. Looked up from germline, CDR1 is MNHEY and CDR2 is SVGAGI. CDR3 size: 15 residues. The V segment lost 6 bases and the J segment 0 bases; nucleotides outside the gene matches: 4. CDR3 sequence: CASRGTGYSGNTIYF. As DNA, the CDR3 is TGTGCCAGCAGAGGGACAGGCTACTCTGGAAACACCATATATTTT.

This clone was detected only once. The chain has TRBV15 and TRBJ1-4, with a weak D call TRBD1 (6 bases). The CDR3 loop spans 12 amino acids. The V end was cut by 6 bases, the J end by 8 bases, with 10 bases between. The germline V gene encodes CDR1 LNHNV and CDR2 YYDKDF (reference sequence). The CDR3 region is CATSLTGEKLFF. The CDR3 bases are TGTGCCACCAGTCTCACAGGGGAAAAACTGTTTTTT. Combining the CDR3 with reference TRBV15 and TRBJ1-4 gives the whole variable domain DAMVIQNPRYQVTQFGKPVTLSCSQTLNHNVMYWYQQKSSQAPKLLFHYYDKDFNNEADTPDNFQSRRPNTSFCFLDIRSPGLGDTAMYLCATSLTGEKLFFGSGTQLSVL.

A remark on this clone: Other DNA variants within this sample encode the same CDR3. For the CDR3, the DNA is TGTGCCAGCAGTGATCCAGGGCAGCAAGAGACCCAGTACTTC. This translates into CASSDPGQQETQYF. The rearrangement uses TRBV2 and TRBJ2-5, with D perhaps matching TRBD1 (5 bases). Germline V gene data show CDR1 as SNHLY and CDR2 as FYNNEI. V gave up 3 bases and J gave up 2 bases, with 10 bases separating them. There are 14 residues in the CDR3. Using reference TRBV2 and TRBJ2-5 for the parts outside the CDR3, the full variable domain is EPEVTQTPSHQVTQMGQEVILRCVPISNHLYFYWYRQILGQKVEFLVSFYNNEISEKSEIFDDQFSVERPDGSNFTLKIRSTKLEDSAMYFCASSDPGQQETQYFGPGTRLLVL.

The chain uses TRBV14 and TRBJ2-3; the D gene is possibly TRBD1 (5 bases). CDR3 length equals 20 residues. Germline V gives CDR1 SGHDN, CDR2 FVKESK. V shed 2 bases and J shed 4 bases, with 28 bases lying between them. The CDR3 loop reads CASSQPYSSEAHRIADTQYF. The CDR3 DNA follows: TGTGCCAGCAGCCAACCGTACAGCTCAGAGGCTCACAGGATCGCAGATACGCAGTATTTT.

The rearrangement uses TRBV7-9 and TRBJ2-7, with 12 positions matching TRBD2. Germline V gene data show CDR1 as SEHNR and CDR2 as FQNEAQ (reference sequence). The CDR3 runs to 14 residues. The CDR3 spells CASSLAGGVREQYV. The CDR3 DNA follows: TGTGCCAGCAGCCTAGCGGGGGGGGTCCGCGAGCAGTACGTC.

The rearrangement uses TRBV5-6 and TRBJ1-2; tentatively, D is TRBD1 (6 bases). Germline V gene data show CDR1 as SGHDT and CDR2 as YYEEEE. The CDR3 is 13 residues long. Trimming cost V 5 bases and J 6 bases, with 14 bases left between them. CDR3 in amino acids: CASRRRGGDGYTF. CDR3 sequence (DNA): TGTGCCAGCAGGCGTCGGGGGGGCGATGGCTACACCTTC.

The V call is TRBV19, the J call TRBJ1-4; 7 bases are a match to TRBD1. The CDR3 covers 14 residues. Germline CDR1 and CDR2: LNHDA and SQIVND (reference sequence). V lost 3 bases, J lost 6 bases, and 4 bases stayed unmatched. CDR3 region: CASSMRGLDEKLFF. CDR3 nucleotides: TGTGCCAGTAGTATGAGGGGGCTGGATGAAAAACTGTTTTTT. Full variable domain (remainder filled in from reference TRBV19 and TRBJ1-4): DGGITQSPKYLFRKEGQNVTLSCEQNLNHDAMYWYRQDPGQGLRLIYYSQIVNDFQKGDIAEGYSVSREKKESFPLTVTSAQKNPTAFYLCASSMRGLDEKLFFGSGTQLSVL.

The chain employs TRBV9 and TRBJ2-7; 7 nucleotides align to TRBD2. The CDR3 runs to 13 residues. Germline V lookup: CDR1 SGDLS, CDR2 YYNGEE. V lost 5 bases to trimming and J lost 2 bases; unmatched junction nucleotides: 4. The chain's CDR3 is CASSKRGTYEQYF. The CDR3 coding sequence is TGTGCCAGCAGTAAGCGGGGTACCTACGAGCAGTACTTC.

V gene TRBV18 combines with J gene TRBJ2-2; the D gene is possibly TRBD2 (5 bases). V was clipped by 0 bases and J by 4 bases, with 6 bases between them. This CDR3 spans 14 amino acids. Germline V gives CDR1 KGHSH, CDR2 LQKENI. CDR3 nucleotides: TGTGCCAGCTCACCACCGAGGGCCACCGGGGAGCTGTTTTTT. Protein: CASSPPRATGELFF.

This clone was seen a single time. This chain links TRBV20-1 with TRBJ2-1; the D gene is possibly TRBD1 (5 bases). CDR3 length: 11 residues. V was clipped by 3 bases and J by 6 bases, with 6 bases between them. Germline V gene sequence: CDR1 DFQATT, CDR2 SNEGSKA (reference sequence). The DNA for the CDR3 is TGCAGTGCTAGTAGGGGCAATGAGCAGTTCTTC. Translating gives CSASRGNEQFF.

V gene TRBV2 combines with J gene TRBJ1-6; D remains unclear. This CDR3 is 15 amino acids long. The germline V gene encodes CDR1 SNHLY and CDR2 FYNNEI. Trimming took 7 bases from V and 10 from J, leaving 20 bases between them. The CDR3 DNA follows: TGTGCCAGCATCGAAGGCAGGCCCGGTGGATCACCCCTCCACTTT. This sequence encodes CASIEGRPGGSPLHF.

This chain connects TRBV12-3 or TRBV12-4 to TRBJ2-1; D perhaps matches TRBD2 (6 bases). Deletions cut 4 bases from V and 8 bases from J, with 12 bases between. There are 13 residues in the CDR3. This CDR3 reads CASSSPGGHEQFF. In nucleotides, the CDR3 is TGTGCCAGCAGTTCCCCCGGGGGTCATGAGCAGTTCTTC.

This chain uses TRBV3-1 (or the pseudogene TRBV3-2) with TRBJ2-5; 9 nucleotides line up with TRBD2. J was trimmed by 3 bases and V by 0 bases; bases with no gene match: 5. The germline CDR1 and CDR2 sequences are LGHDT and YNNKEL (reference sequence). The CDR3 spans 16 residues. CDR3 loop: CASSQEGRGGKETQYF. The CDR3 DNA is TGTGCCAGCAGCCAAGAAGGGCGGGGGGGCAAAGAGACCCAGTACTTC.